One sample yielded the 10 T cell receptor beta chains listed below, sequenced in a study of memory CD4+ T cells and cytomegalovirus serostatus. Assay used: immunoSEQ multiplex PCR; TCRdb lists only in-frame clones, some missing. The table includes under 50,000 clones, approximately 74% detected once. Single viable CD3+CD4+CD8-CD45RO+ cells were sorted as the memory CD4+ T cells. Material for sequencing was memory CD4+ T cells from blood. The receptors were gathered from an adult in good health and CMV-seropositive.

This chain connects TRBV5-1 to TRBJ2-3, with D unclear. CDR1 is SGHRS, CDR2 YFSETQ, per germline. V lost 1 base and J 4 bases, leaving 10 bases between the germline ends. This CDR3 region has 14 residues. As DNA, the CDR3 is TGCGCCAGCAGCTTGAATGGCTACCCAGATACGCAGTATTTT. Its protein is CASSLNGYPDTQYF.

The rearrangement joins TRBV5-1 to TRBJ2-4; 9 positions match TRBD1. This CDR3 contains 13 residues. The germline V gene encodes CDR1 SGHRS and CDR2 YFSETQ. The J segment lost 8 bases and the V segment lost 4 bases, leaving 4 bases of the junction unmatched. This CDR3 reads CASSVTGGDIQYF. The CDR3 nucleotides are TGCGCCAGCAGCGTCACAGGGGGCGACATTCAGTACTTC.

The gene calls are TRBV5-4 and TRBJ2-7; D may be TRBD2 (6 bases). V was clipped by 0 bases and J by 6 bases, with 13 bases between them. This CDR3 spans 14 amino acids. The germline CDR1 and CDR2 sequences are SGHNT and YYREEE (reference sequence). The chain's CDR3 is CASSLGLTEGEQYF. The CDR3 nucleotides are TGTGCCAGCAGCTTGGGACTGACGGAGGGCGAGCAGTACTTC.

This chain links TRBV5-6 with TRBJ2-7, with D unclear. The germline V gene encodes CDR1 SGHDT and CDR2 YYEEEE. V lost 5 bases and J 0 bases, leaving 15 bases between the germline ends. The CDR3 loop spans 15 amino acids. The CDR3 DNA follows: TGTGCCAGCAGTATTATGGACCGCAGCTCCTACGAGCAGTACTTC. Translated: CASSIMDRSSYEQYF.

This clone was observed a few times. The chain combines TRBV10-3 with TRBJ1-5, with a weak D call TRBD1 (5 bases). Germline V gene sequence: CDR1 ENHRY, CDR2 SYGVKD. The ends were cut back, 8 bases at V and 0 bases at J, with 8 bases in the middle. The CDR3 is 13 residues long. The CDR3 DNA is TGTGCCATCGGGAGGGGTAGCAATCAGCCCCAGCATTTT. Translating gives CAIGRGSNQPQHF.

This sequence joins TRBV28 and TRBJ1-1, with TRBD1 matching over 9 bases. Germline trimming cut 4 bases from V and 0 bases from J; bases unmatched to any gene: 6. The CDR3 totals 16 residues. Looked up from germline, CDR1 is MDHEN and CDR2 is SYDVKM. The CDR3 is CASSSPGDRVNTEAFF. As DNA, the CDR3 is TGTGCCAGCAGTTCGCCCGGGGACAGGGTGAACACTGAAGCTTTCTTT.

This clone was seen only a few times. The chain has TRBV28 and TRBJ1-1, with TRBD1 as a possible D gene (6 bases). The CDR3 totals 14 residues. The germline gives CDR1 MDHEN, CDR2 SYDVKM. V lost 3 bases and J lost 1, with 9 bases in between. CDR3 in amino acids: CASSFSRGNTEAFF. DNA for the CDR3: TGTGCCAGCAGTTTCTCCAGGGGGAACACTGAAGCTTTCTTT. Together with reference TRBV28 and TRBJ1-1, the CDR3 gives the full variable domain: DVKVTQSSRYLVKRTGEKVFLECVQDMDHENMFWYRQDPGLGLRLIYFSYDVKMKEKGDIPEGYSVSREKKERFSLILESASTNQTSMYLCASSFSRGNTEAFFGQGTRLTVV.

This chain links TRBV4-2 with TRBJ2-5; D may correspond to TRBD1 or TRBD2 (6 bases each). The germline V gene has CDR1 LGHNA and CDR2 YNFKEQ. This CDR3 has 15 residues. V was trimmed by 1 base and J by 0 bases, leaving 9 bases between them. This chain's CDR3 is CASSQAGAYQETQYF. For the CDR3, the DNA is TGTGCCAGCAGCCAAGCGGGGGCATACCAAGAGACCCAGTACTTC.

The chain has TRBV19 and TRBJ2-7; D perhaps matches TRBD1 (6 bases). The CDR3 has 14 amino acids. V lost 5 bases and J lost 1, with 12 bases in between. Germline V gene lookup returns CDR1 LNHDA and CDR2 SQIVND (reference sequence). Here the CDR3 DNA reads TGTGCCAGTAGTTGGACAGAAGCTTCCTACGAGCAGTACTTC. This encodes CASSWTEASYEQYF.

This chain uses TRBV4-3 with TRBJ1-4; D uncertain. The germline V gene encodes CDR1 LGHNA and CDR2 YSLEER. The CDR3 runs to 13 residues. The germline V and J ends were trimmed by 1 base and 12 bases, with 12 bases remaining between them. CDR3 sequence reads: CASSQGSVSQLFF. In DNA form, the CDR3 reads TGCGCCAGCAGCCAAGGGTCTGTTTCCCAACTGTTTTTT.